The clone carrying this T cell receptor beta chain rates as large. No antigen is known for it. Carried by each TCR cDNA molecule was a unique molecular identifier. TCRdb redid the calling of the 5' RACE reads with MiXCR, one entry per CDR3 protein. The profile shows some 3,200 distinct CDR3 sequences, roughly 6% of them singletons. The CDR3 has 15 residues. Per the germline V gene, CDR1 is WSHSY and CDR2 is SAAADI. V dropped 4 bases and J dropped 3; count of bases not matched to a gene: 8. The time point denotes: sample taken at primary tumor resection. The donors, 72 patients with untreated early-stage non-small cell lung cancer, provided the samples. Whole RNA, which was extracted from tumor, nontumor lung tissue or frozen PBMC, was sequenced without any cell sorting. This sample is drawn from a study of spatial heterogeneity in lung cancer. Study-level background: Consistent detection of more beta-chain than alpha-chain sequences was observed.

Study-wide results and limits: How many expanded intratumoral alpha and beta TCRs were present tracked the tumor mutation count, which was a count of nonsynonymous mutations.

The origin of this receptor is a male donor with early-stage non-small cell lung cancer. The sample here was lung tumor tissue, taken at surgery. The genes are TRBV10-2 and TRBJ1-2; 7 bases fit TRBD1. CDR3 loop: CASSGADRAYYGYTF. The CDR3, as DNA: TGCGCCAGCAGTGGGGCAGACAGGGCCTACTATGGCTACACCTTC.